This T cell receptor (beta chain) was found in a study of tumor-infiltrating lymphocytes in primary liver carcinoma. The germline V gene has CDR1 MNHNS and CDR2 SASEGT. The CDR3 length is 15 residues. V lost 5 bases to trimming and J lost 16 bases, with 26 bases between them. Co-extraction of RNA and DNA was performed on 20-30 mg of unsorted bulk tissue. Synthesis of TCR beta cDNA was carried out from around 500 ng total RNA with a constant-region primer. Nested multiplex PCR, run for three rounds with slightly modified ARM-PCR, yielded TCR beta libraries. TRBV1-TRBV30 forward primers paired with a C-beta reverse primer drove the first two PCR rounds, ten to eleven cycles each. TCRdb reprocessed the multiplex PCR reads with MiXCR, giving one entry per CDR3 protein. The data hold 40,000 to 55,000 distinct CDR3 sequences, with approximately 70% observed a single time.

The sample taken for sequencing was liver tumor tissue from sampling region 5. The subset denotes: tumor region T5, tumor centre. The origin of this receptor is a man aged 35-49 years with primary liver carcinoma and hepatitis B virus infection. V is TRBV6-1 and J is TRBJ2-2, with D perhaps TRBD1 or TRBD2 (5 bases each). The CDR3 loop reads CASSLEPRNTGDPFF. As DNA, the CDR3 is TGTGCCAGCAGTCTAGAGCCCCGGAACACCGGGGACCCGTTTTTT.